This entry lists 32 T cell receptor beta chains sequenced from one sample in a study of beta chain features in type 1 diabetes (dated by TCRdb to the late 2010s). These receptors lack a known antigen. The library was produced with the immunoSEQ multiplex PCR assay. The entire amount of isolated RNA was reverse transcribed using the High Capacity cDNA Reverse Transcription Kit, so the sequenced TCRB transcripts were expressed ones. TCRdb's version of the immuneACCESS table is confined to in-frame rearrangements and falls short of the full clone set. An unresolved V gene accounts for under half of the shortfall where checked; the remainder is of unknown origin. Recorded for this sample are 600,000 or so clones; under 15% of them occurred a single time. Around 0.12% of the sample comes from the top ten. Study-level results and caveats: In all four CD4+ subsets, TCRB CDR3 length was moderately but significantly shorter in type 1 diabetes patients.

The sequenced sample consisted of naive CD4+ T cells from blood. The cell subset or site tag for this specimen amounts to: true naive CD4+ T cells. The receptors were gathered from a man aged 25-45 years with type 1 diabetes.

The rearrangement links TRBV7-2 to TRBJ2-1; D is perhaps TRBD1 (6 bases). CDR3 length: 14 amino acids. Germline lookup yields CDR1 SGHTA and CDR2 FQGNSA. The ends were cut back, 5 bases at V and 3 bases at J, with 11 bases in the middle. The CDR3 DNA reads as TGTGCCAGCAGCCCCCAACAGGGCTACAATGAGCAGTTCTTC. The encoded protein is CASSPQQGYNEQFF. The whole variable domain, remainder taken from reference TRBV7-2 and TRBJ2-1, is GAGVSQSPSNKVTEKGKDVELRCDPISGHTALYWYRQSLGQGLEFLIYFQGNSAPDKSGLPSDRFSAERTGGSVSTLTIQRTQQEDSAVYLCASSPQQGYNEQFFGPGTRLTVL.

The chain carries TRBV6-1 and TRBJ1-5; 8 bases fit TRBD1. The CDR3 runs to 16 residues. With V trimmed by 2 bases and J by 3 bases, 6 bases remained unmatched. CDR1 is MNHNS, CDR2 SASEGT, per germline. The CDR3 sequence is CASSERTGIANQPQHF. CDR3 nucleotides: TGTGCCAGCAGTGAACGGACAGGGATTGCCAATCAGCCCCAGCATTTT.

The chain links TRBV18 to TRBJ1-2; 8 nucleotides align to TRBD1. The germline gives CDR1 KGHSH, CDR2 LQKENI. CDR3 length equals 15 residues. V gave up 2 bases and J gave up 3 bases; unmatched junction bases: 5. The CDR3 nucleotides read TGTGCCAGCTCACCAGGACAGGGTTCGGACTATGGCTACACCTTC. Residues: CASSPGQGSDYGYTF.

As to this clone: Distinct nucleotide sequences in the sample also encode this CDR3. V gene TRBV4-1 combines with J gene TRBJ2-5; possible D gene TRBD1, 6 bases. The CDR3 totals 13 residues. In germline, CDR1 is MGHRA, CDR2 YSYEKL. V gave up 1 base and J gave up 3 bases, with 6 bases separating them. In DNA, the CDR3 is TGCGCCAGCAGCCAAGGGACAGAAGAGACCCAGTACTTC. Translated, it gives CASSQGTEETQYF.

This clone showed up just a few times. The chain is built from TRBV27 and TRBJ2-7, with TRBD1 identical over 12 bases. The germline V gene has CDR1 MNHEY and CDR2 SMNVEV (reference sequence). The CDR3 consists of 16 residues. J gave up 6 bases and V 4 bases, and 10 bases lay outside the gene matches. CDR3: CASSSYRDRGLGEQYF. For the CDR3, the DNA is TGTGCCAGCAGTTCGTACCGGGACAGGGGGCTCGGCGAGCAGTACTTC.

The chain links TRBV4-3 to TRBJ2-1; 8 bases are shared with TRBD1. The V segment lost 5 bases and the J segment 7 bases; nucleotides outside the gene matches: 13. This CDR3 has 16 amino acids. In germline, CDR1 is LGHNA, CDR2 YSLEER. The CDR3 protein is CASSSRGTGGKNEQFF. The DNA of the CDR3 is TGCGCCAGCAGCTCTAGGGGCACAGGGGGTAAGAATGAGCAGTTCTTC.

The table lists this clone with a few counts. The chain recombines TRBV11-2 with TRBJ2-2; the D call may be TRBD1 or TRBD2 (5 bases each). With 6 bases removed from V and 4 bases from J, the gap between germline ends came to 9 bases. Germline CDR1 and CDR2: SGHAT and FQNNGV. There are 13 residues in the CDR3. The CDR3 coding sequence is TGTGCCAGCAGTCCCGGGGCCACCGGGGAGCTGTTTTTT. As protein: CASSPGATGELFF.

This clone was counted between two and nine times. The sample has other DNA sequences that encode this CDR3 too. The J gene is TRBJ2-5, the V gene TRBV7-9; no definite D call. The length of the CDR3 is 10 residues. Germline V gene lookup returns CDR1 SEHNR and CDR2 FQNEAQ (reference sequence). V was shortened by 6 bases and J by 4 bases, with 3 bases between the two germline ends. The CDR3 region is CASSGETQYF. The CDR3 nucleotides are TGTGCCAGCAGTGGAGAGACCCAGTACTTC. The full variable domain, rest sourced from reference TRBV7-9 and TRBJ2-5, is DTGVSQNPRHKITKRGQNVTFRCDPISEHNRLYWYRQTLGQGPEFLTYFQNEAQLEKSRLLSDRFSAERPKGSFSTLEIQRTEQGDSAMYLCASSGETQYFGPGTRLLVL.

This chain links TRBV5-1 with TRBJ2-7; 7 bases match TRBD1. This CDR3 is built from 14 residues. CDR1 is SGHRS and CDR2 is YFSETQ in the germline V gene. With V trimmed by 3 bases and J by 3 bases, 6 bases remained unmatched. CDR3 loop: CASSYGTEDYEQYF. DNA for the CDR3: TGCGCCAGCAGCTACGGGACAGAGGACTACGAGCAGTACTTC.

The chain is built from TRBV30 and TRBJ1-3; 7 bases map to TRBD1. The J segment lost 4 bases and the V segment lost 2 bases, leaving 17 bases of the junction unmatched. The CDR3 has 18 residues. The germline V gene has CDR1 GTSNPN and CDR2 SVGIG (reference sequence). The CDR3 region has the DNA TGTGCCTGGAGTATTCCGGGACAGAGAGCGGGAAGGGGAAACACCATATATTTT. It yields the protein CAWSIPGQRAGRGNTIYF.

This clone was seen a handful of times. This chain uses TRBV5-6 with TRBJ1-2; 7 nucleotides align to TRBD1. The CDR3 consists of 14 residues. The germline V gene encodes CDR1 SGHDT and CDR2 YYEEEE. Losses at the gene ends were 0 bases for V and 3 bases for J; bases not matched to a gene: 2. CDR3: CASSLVQGDYGYTF. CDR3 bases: TGTGCCAGCAGCTTGGTTCAGGGGGACTATGGCTACACCTTC.

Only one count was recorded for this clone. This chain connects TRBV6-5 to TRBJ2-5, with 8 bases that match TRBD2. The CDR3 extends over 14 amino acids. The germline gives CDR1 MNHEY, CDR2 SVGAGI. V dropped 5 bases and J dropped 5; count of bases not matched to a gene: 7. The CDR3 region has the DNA TGTGCCAGCAGTGAATGGGCTAGCGGGGAGACCCAGTACTTC. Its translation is CASSEWASGETQYF.

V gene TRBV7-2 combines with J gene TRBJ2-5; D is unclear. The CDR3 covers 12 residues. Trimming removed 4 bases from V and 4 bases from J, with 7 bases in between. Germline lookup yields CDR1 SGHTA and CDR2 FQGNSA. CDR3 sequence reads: CASSYPTETQYF. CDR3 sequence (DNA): TGTGCCAGCAGCTACCCCACAGAGACCCAGTACTTC.

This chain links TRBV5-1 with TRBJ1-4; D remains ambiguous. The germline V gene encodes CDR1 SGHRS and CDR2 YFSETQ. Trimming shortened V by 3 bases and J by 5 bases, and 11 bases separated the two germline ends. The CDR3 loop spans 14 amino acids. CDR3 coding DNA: TGCGCCAGCAGCTACGGAAAGGGCAATGAAAAACTGTTTTTT. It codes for CASSYGKGNEKLFF.

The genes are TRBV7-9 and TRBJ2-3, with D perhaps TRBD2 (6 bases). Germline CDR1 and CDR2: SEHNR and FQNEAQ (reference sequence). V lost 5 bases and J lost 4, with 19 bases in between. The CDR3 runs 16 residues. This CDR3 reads CASSITSSQFPDTQYF. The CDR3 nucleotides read TGTGCCAGCAGCATTACTAGCTCTCAATTCCCAGATACGCAGTATTTT.

The CDR3 DNA follows: TGTGCCAGCAGTTACTCCGGGACAGGGGCGGATTCACCCCTCCACTTT. Its protein is CASSYSGTGADSPLHF. The V call is TRBV6-6, the J call TRBJ1-6; 10 positions match TRBD1. The V segment lost 0 bases and the J segment 8 bases; nucleotides outside the gene matches: 4. CDR3 size: 16 residues. CDR1 is MNHNY and CDR2 is SVGAGI in the germline V gene (reference sequence).

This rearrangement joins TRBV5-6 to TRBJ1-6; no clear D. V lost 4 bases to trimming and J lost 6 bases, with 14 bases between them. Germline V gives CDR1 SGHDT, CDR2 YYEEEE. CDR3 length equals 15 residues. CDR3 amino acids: CASSNLESVNSPLHF. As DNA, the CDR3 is TGTGCCAGCAGCAATTTGGAGTCGGTTAATTCACCCCTCCACTTT.

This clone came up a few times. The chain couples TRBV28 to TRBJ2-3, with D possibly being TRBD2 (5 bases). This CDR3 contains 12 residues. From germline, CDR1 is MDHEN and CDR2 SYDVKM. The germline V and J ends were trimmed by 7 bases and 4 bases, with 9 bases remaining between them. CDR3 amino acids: CASTPGSDTQYF. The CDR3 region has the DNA TGTGCCAGCACCCCGGGGTCAGATACGCAGTATTTT.

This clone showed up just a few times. CDR3 sequence: CSVLRGTGKSGELFF. The DNA of the CDR3 is TGCAGCGTTCTGCGGGGGACAGGGAAGTCCGGGGAGCTGTTTTTT. The chain links TRBV29-1 to TRBJ2-2; TRBD1 matches 9 bases. The germline V gene encodes CDR1 SQVTM and CDR2 ANQGSEA. The CDR3 length is 15 residues. The J segment lost 6 bases and the V segment lost 5 bases, leaving 10 bases of the junction unmatched.

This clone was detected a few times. This CDR3 reads CASSFEVAETQYF. Written as DNA, the CDR3 is TGTGCCAGCAGCTTTGAGGTTGCGGAGACCCAGTACTTC. V gene TRBV7-8 combines with J gene TRBJ2-5; D remains ambiguous. Germline CDR1 is SGHVS and CDR2 is FQNEAQ. CDR3 length: 13 residues. V gave up 3 bases and J gave up 5 bases, with 10 bases separating them. The full variable domain, in which reference TRBV7-8 and TRBJ2-5 provide the parts outside the CDR3, is GAGVSQSPRYKVAKRGQDVALRCDPISGHVSLFWYQQALGQGPEFLTYFQNEAQLDKSGLPSDRFFAERPEGSVSTLKIQRTQQEDSAVYLCASSFEVAETQYFGPGTRLLVL.

The CDR3 bases are TGTGCCAGCAGTGTCGAGGGGGGCGGCAATCAGCCCCAGCATTTT. Its translation is CASSVEGGGNQPQHF. The chain uses TRBV2 and TRBJ1-5, with a possible D match to TRBD1 (6 bases). Germline CDR1 SNHLY, CDR2 FYNNEI. Trimming shortened V by 4 bases and J by 2 bases, and 12 bases separated the two germline ends. This CDR3 has 15 amino acids.

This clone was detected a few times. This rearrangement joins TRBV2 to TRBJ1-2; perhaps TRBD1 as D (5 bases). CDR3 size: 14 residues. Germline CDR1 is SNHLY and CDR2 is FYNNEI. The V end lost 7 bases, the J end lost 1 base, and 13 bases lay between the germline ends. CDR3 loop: CASKRDAVNYGYTF. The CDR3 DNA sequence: TGTGCCAGCAAGAGGGACGCTGTTAACTATGGCTACACCTTC.

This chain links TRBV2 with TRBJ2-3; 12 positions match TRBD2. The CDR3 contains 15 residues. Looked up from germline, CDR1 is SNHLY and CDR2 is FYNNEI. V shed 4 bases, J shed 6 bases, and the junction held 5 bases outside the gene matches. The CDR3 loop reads CASSVASGGADTQYF. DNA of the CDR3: TGTGCCAGCAGTGTGGCTAGCGGGGGGGCGGATACGCAGTATTTT.

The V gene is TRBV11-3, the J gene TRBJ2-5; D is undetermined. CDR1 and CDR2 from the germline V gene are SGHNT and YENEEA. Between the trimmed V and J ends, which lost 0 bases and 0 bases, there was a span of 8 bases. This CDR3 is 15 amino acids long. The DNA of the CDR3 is TGTGCCAGCAGCTTAGAGTTGGGCAACCAAGAGACCCAGTACTTC. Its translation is CASSLELGNQETQYF.

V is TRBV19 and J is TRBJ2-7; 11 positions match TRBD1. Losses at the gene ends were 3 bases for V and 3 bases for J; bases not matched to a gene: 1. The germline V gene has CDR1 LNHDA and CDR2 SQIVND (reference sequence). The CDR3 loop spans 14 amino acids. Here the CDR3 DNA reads TGTGCCAGTAGTATCGGGACAGGGGGCTACGAGCAGTACTTC. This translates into CASSIGTGGYEQYF.

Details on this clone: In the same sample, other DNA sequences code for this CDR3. CDR3 DNA: TGTGCCAGCAGCCAGAGAAGCGGGTCTGGAGAGACCCAGTACTTC. Translating it yields CASSQRSGSGETQYF. The V call is TRBV14, the J call TRBJ2-5; possible D gene TRBD2, 6 bases. This CDR3 has 15 residues. Germline loops: CDR1 SGHDN, CDR2 FVKESK. Trimming stripped 3 bases from V and 4 bases from J, with 15 bases between. Full variable domain (outside the CDR3, taken from reference TRBV14 and TRBJ2-5): EAGVTQFPSHSVIEKGQTVTLRCDPISGHDNLYWYRRVMGKEIKFLLHFVKESKQDESGMPNNRFLAERTGGTYSTLKVQPAELEDSGVYFCASSQRSGSGETQYFGPGTRLLVL.

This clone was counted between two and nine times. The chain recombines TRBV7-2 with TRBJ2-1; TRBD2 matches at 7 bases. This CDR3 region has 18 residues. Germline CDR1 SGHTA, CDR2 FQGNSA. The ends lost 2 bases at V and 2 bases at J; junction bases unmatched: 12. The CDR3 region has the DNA TGTGCCAGCAGCTTATCCCCGGCCGGGGGACTAACCTACAATGAGCAGTTCTTC. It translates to CASSLSPAGGLTYNEQFF.

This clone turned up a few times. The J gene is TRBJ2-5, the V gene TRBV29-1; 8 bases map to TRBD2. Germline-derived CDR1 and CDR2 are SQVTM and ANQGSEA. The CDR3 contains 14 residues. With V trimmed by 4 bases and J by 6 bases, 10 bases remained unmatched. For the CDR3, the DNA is TGCAGCGTTGTAGAGACGGGGGGGGTTCAGACCCAGTACTTC. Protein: CSVVETGGVQTQYF.

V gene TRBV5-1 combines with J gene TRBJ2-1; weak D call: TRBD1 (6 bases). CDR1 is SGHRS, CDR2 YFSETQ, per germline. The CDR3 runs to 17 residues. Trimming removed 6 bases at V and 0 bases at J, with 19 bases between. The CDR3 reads CASTNYRDTSSYNEQFF. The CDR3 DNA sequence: TGCGCCAGCACCAACTACAGGGATACGAGCTCCTACAATGAGCAGTTCTTC.

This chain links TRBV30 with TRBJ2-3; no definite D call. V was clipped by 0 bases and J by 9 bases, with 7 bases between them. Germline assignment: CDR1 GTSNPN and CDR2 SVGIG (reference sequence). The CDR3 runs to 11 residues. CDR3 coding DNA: TGTGCCTGGAGTGTACCGGGCACGCAGTATTTT. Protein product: CAWSVPGTQYF.

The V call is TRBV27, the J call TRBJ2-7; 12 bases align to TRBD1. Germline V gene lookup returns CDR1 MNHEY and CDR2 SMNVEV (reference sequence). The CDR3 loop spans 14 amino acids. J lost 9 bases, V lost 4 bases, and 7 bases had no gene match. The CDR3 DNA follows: TGTGCCAGCAGTTCCGGGGACAGGGGGCTTGGGCAGTACTTC. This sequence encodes CASSSGDRGLGQYF.

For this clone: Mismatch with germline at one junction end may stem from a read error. Written as DNA, the CDR3 is TGTGCCAGCAGCCTAGCGGGGTTGAGCACAGATACGCAGTATTTT. It encodes CASSLAGLSTDTQYF. The gene calls are TRBV7-2 and TRBJ2-3, with 9 bases matching TRBD2. The CDR3 is 15 residues long. CDR1 and CDR2 from the germline V gene are SGHTA and FQGNSA.